A selection of T cell receptor beta chains follows, all from one sample in a study of tumor-infiltrating lymphocytes in primary liver carcinoma. TCRdb itself ran the multiplex PCR reads through MiXCR, one entry per CDR3 protein. Of 90,000 to 100,000 distinct CDR3 sequences in the sample, more than 60% are singletons; the top ten hold more than 8%. The sample taken for sequencing was liver tumor tissue from sampling region 5. The origin of the receptors is a woman aged 60-75 years with primary liver carcinoma and hepatitis B virus infection. Both conserved end residues are part of each CDR3. The order of the fields is V gene, clone size, CDR3 length, D gene, J gene, CDR3 protein, CDR3 DNA. The D gene is left open where the match is weak. Expanded clones get a size class; other rows say once, few or many, or leave the size out.

TRBV11-2	-	17	-	TRBJ1-1	CASSYRPTRGANTGAFF	TGTGCTAGCAGCTACCGACCGACGCGAGGGGCGAACACTGGAGCTTTCTTT
TRBV6-2/TRBV6-3	-	14	-	TRBJ2-1	CASSYRGGYNEKFF	TGTGCCAGCAGTTATAGAGGGGGGTACAATGAGAAGTTCTTC
TRBV7-9	few	14	-	TRBJ2-7	CASSSQGKFYGQYF	TGTGCCAGCAGCTCTCAGGGAAAGTTCTACGGGCAGTACTTC
TRBV10-2	-	14	TRBD1	TRBJ1-5	CASRRDREDQPLYF	TGCGCCAGCAGACGGGACAGGGAAGATCAGCCCCTGTATTTT
TRBV6-6	-	11	-	TRBJ2-5	CASSPNGTQYF	TGTGCCAGCAGTCCGAATGGGACCCAGTACTTC
TRBV4-2	-	18	TRBD2	TRBJ2-2	CASSQTFRAGGVTREPFF	TGTGCCAGCAGCCAAACATTCCGAGCGGGAGGCGTTACCAGGGAGCCGTTTTTT
TRBV11-3	-	14	-	TRBJ2-3	CASSLDPSSFTPLF	TGTGCCAGCAGCTTAGATCCGTCCAGTTTCACGCCCTTATTC
TRBV6-1	-	13	-	TRBJ2-1	CASSELRWNEQLF	TGTGCCAGCAGTGAATTGAGGTGGAATGAACAGCTCTTC
TRBV28	-	17	TRBD2	TRBJ2-2	CANSFPSGRARTGELFF	TGTGCCAACAGTTTTCCTAGCGGGAGGGCTCGGACCGGGGAGCTGTTTTTT
TRBV11-3	few	13	-	TRBJ2-1	CASNAGGYNEQFF	TGTGCTAGCAATGCTGGGGGCTACAATGAGCAGTTCTTC
TRBV11-2	-	15	TRBD1	TRBJ2-3	CASSIYGQGTDTQYF	TGTGCCAGCAGCATCTACGGACAGGGAACAGATACGCAGTATTTT
TRBV7-9	many	12	-	TRBJ2-1	CASDDNYNEQFF	TGTGCCAGCGATGACAACTACAATGAGCAGTTCTTC
TRBV11-2	medium-sized	16	TRBD1	TRBJ1-1	CASSSLTGDWNTEAFF	TGTGCCAGCAGCTCCTTAACAGGGGATTGGAACACTGAAGCTTTCTTT
TRBV7-9	-	14	-	TRBJ2-3	CASSSGTSTDTQYF	TGTGCCAGCAGCTCAGGGACAAGCACAGATACGCAGTATTTT
TRBV6-4	-	13	-	TRBJ2-1	CASSDRLNNGQFF	TGTGCCAGCAGTGACCGGCTCAACAATGGGCAGTTCTTC
TRBV11-2	medium-sized	13	-	TRBJ2-1	CASSLGHYNEQFF	TGTGCCAGCAGCTTAGGGCACTACAATGAGCAGTTCTTC
TRBV12-5	-	15	-	TRBJ2-5	CDSGFGSGVAETQYF	TGTGATAGTGGTTTCGGATCGGGAGTTGCAGAGACCCAGTACTTC
TRBV5-1	few	15	TRBD1	TRBJ2-3	CASRTTGGGTDTQYF	TGCGCCAGCAGGACGACAGGGGGCGGCACAGATACGCAGTATTTT
TRBV6-5	many	14	-	TRBJ2-7	CASTRPNSPYEQYF	TGTGCCAGCACCAGACCCAATTCTCCCTACGAGCAGTACTTC
TRBV10-3	-	13	TRBD1	TRBJ2-7	CATSEQGVYEQYF	TGTGCCACCAGTGAACAGGGGGTCTACGAGCAGTATTTC
TRBV5-4	-	16	-	TRBJ1-4	CASSWGGQGTNEKLFF	TGTGCCAGCAGCTGGGGGGGGCAGGGCACGAATGAAAAACTGTTTTTT
TRBV6-6	-	14	TRBD2	TRBJ2-5	CASSGRAGKEIQYF	TGTGCGAGCAGCGGTAGAGCGGGAAAAGAGATCCAGTACTTC
TRBV30	many	10	-	TRBJ2-5	CAFRRGTQYF	TGTGCCTTTAGAAGGGGGACCCAGTACTTC
TRBV6-2/TRBV6-3	-	12	-	TRBJ2-7	CAGSPWGREQYF	TGTGCCGGCAGTCCGTGGGGGCGCGAGCAGTACTTC
TRBV6-5	-	13	-	TRBJ1-5	CASSHGFNQLQHF	TGTGCCAGCAGCCACGGATTCAATCAGCTCCAGCATTTT
TRBV11-2	medium-sized	13	-	TRBJ2-1	CASSRENYNEQFF	TGTGCCAGCAGTCGCGAAAACTACAATGAGCAGTTCTTC
TRBV6-6	-	15	-	TRBJ1-3	CACSSEGAGGNTIYF	TGTGCCTGCAGTTCCGAGGGTGCGGGTGGAAACACCATATACTTT
TRBV5-1	many	14	-	TRBJ2-1	CASSLVRGSDEQFF	TGCGCCAGCAGCTTGGTCCGGGGGAGCGATGAGCAGTTCTTC
TRBV11-3	-	16	-	TRBJ2-4	CANSHRRRGRENIQYF	TGTGCCAACAGCCACAGACGGAGGGGGCGGGAAAACATTCAGTACTTC
TRBV6-5	many	16	TRBD1	TRBJ2-3	CASSYIRDRGTDTQYF	TGTGCCAGCAGTTACATTCGGGACAGGGGAACAGATACGCAGTATTTT
TRBV11-2	-	17	-	TRBJ2-7	CISSPDFPRKGSYEQYF	TGTATCAGCAGCCCCGACTTCCCTCGGAAGGGCTCCTACGAGCAGTACTTC
TRBV7-9	-	14	-	TRBJ1-6	CTSNLRTDGSPLHF	TGTACCAGCAACCTGAGGACAGATGGGTCACCCCTCCACTTC
TRBV7-8	-	17	-	TRBJ2-2	CASSLATWGIDTGELYF	TGTGCCAGCAGCTTAGCTACATGGGGCATTGACACCGGGGAGCTGTATTTT
TRBV19	-	15	-	TRBJ2-6	CASSIRIAGANVLTF	TGTGCCAGTAGTATCAGGATCGCCGGGGCCAACGTCCTGACTTTC
TRBV11-2	-	15	TRBD2	TRBJ2-5	CASSLAGLGQEKQYF	TGTGCCAGCAGCTTAGCGGGACTAGGCCAAGAGAAGCAGTACTTC
TRBV11-2	-	17	TRBD2	TRBJ2-3	CASSLGGLTYRSDTQYF	TGTGCCAGCAGCTTAGGGGGACTAACATATAGGTCAGATACGCAGTATTTT
TRBV7-9	-	16	TRBD2	TRBJ2-7	CANSSSSAGVAHEQYF	TGTGCCAACAGCTCTTCCTCGGCGGGAGTTGCCCACGAGCAGTACTTC
TRBV11-3	medium-sized	14	-	TRBJ2-3	CASSLDPSSFTPFF	TGTGCCAGCAGCTTAGATCCGTCCAGTTTCACCCCCTTTTTC
TRBV11-3	-	14	-	TRBJ1-4	CDSSRRASDGNLLF	TGTGACAGCAGCCGTCGTGCTTCTGATGGAAATCTGCTTTTT
TRBV12-3/TRBV12-4	-	13	-	TRBJ2-2	CASSLHDAGELFF	TGTGCCAGCAGTCTCCACGACGCCGGGGAGCTGTTTTTT